This T cell receptor beta chain emerged from a study of T cell clones after liver transplantation. Study overall: In this trial, immunosuppression withdrawal was attempted within 2 years of liver transplant.

The CDR3 is 14 residues long. CDR1 and CDR2 (germline): MNHEY, SMNVEV (reference sequence). Study results and limitations: Low donor cell numbers restricted donor-reactive repertoire measurement in two subjects.

This clone was observed a handful of times. Antigen specificity is unknown. An end of the junction does not agree with germline; a read error may underlie this. Produced via immunoSEQ multiplex PCR; TCRdb's table is partial and in-frame only. The sample lists 45,000 to 60,000 clones; 60% to 75% were seen once. The sample was CD4+ T cells from blood, taken at the 22-month timepoint. This TCR was sampled from a human patient who received a liver transplant. Some T cells may trace back to the graft donor. This rearrangement joins TRBV27 to TRBJ1-1; 10 nucleotides align to TRBD1. CDR3 loop: CASRPYRDRGQTHF. The CDR3 nucleotides are TGTGCCAGCAGGCCATACCGGGACAGGGGACAGACCCACTTT.